This TCR beta chain is drawn from a study of shared clonotypes between healthy human individuals. With respect to this clone: The antigen remains undetermined.

For each subset, genomic DNA was distributed in equal portions over several immunoSEQ plates. TCRdb's table, derived via immunoSEQ multiplex PCR, lists solely in-frame clones and lacks some. This repertoire shows about 510,000 clones, almost 97% found once; its top ten account for about 0.057%. Germline loops: CDR1 MNHEY, CDR2 SVGAGI. This CDR3 has 13 amino acids. V was trimmed by 6 bases and J by 0 bases, leaving 9 bases between them. Regarding the study as a whole: A handful of donors shared about 4.8% of their naive CD4 clonotypes. Sampling used blood alone; tissue repertoires probably differ.

This sequence originates from a woman aged 25 to 39 in good health. The genes are TRBV6-5 and TRBJ2-7; TRBD1 might be the D (5 bases). Source material: naive CD4+ T cells sorted from blood. Subset given: CD45RA+ positively selected. Written as DNA, the CDR3 is TGTGCCAGCAGCCGACAGCCCTCCTACGAGCAGTACTTC. Protein product: CASSRQPSYEQYF.